Each of the 16 T cell receptor beta chains below was sequenced from the same sample in a study of prognosis after radiotherapy for stage I lung cancer. Amplification of the TCR beta CDR3 (from genomic DNA) was done by two-round multiplex PCR. Specific primers for each TRBV and TRBJ gene were what first-round PCR used. TCRdb passed the multiplex PCR reads through MiXCR, listing each CDR3 protein once. This sample yields around 60,000 distinct CDR3 sequences, of which about 25% are seen a single time; about 7.5% belongs to the top ten. This specimen was PBMCs, taken before or after stereotactic body radiation therapy (not recorded which). The receptors were sampled from a donor over 45 with non-small cell lung cancer.

The sample holds many counts of this clonotype. The chain uses TRBV19 and TRBJ1-1, with D uncertain. The CDR3 spans 13 residues. The germline V gene has CDR1 LNHDA and CDR2 SQIVND (reference sequence). The germline V and J ends were trimmed by 5 bases and 4 bases, with 11 bases remaining between them. In nucleotides, the CDR3 is TGTGCCAGTAGTCTCCAGGTGGGCACTGAAGCTTTCTTT. This gives the protein CASSLQVGTEAFF.

Note on this clonotype: This may be a read error: a much more frequent sequence differs by one nucleotide. CDR3 protein: CASSSRALIQETQYF. The CDR3 DNA is TGTGCCAGCAGTAGCAGGGCCCTTATCCAAGAGACCCAGTACTTC. The genes are TRBV6-2 or TRBV6-3 and TRBJ2-5, with TRBD1 as a possible D gene (5 bases). V lost 5 bases to trimming and J lost 1 base, with 14 bases between them. The CDR3 spans 15 residues. Germline V gene sequence: CDR1 MNHEY, CDR2 SVGEGT.

This clonotype was picked up a small number of times. The genes are TRBV11-2 and TRBJ2-5; possible D gene TRBD1, 5 bases. This CDR3 region has 18 residues. CDR1 and CDR2 (germline): SGHAT, FQNNGV. The V end was cut by 2 bases, the J end by 4 bases, with 23 bases between. The CDR3 loop is CASSLRPPGQLLVETQYF. CDR3 nucleotides: TGTGCCAGCAGCTTAAGGCCCCCTGGACAACTTCTAGTAGAGACCCAGTACTTC.

This clonotype was recorded at least ten times. The J gene is TRBJ2-3, the V gene TRBV9, with D hard to call. Trimming cost V 0 bases and J 1 base, with 12 bases left between them. Germline-derived CDR1 and CDR2 are SGDLS and YYNGEE. CDR3 length equals 16 residues. The CDR3 sequence: CASSVDSLGRTDTQYF. CDR3 coding DNA: TGTGCCAGCAGCGTAGATAGTTTAGGCCGCACAGATACGCAGTATTTT.

This clonotype was counted at least ten times. The chain combines TRBV6-1 with TRBJ1-2; D remains ambiguous. V was cut by 5 bases and J by 1 base, with 8 bases left in between. The CDR3 sequence is 13 residues long. Germline assignment: CDR1 MNHNS and CDR2 SASEGT. The CDR3 bases are TGTGCCAGCAGTCCTACAGATAACTATGGCTACACCTTC. It yields the protein CASSPTDNYGYTF.

The DNA of the CDR3 is TGTGCCAGCAGCTTATGCGGGAGGGGTATTATGGGCGAGCAGTACTTC. Translation: CASSLCGRGIMGEQYF. V is TRBV7-2 and J is TRBJ2-7, with 9 bases aligning to TRBD2. The germline V gene encodes CDR1 SGHTA and CDR2 FQGNSA. The V and J ends lost 2 bases and 6 bases, in that order; junction bases with no gene match: 11. The CDR3 totals 16 residues.

This clonotype was counted at least ten times. V is TRBV9 and J is TRBJ2-1, with TRBD1 matching over 7 bases. The CDR3 totals 16 residues. The trim removed 4 bases at V and 4 bases at J, leaving 11 bases unmatched. CDR1 is SGDLS, CDR2 YYNGEE, per germline. In DNA, the CDR3 is TGTGCCAGCAGCACTGGGGTGGGGACAGTATACAATGAGCAGTTCTTC. Its protein is CASSTGVGTVYNEQFF.

This clonotype was detected ten times or more. V is TRBV9 and J is TRBJ1-6, with D perhaps TRBD1 (5 bases). The CDR3 runs to 14 residues. V shed 0 bases and J shed 10 bases, with 11 bases lying between them. Looked up from germline, CDR1 is SGDLS and CDR2 is YYNGEE. This CDR3 is CASSVAGRGSPLHF. For the CDR3, the DNA is TGTGCCAGCAGCGTAGCGGGAAGGGGATCACCCCTCCACTTT.

This clonotype was detected a few times. A single base separates this from a much larger clone, so it may be a read error. The chain joins TRBV6-2 or TRBV6-3 to TRBJ2-4; the D gene is possibly TRBD1 (6 bases). The germline V gene has CDR1 MNHEY and CDR2 SVGEGT. The CDR3 is made up of 16 amino acids. CDR3 protein: CACSFNRELAKNIQYF. CDR3 in DNA: TGTGCCTGCAGTTTCAACAGGGAATTGGCCAAAAACATTCAGTACTTC.

About this clonotype: A far bigger clonotype differs at one base, so this is likely a read error. The rearrangement joins TRBV6-5 to TRBJ2-3; D remains unclear. The germline V gene has CDR1 MNHEY and CDR2 SVGAGI. There are 10 residues in the CDR3. The germline V and J ends were trimmed by 8 bases and 10 bases, with 10 bases remaining between them. CDR3 bases: TGTGCCAGCCGAGAGGTGGCGCAGTATTTT. The encoded protein is CASREVAQYF.

This clonotype was found many times. The chain links TRBV19 to TRBJ2-2; a weak D match, TRBD2 (5 bases). Germline values: CDR1 LNHDA, CDR2 SQIVND (reference sequence). Trimming removed 6 bases from V and 1 base from J, with 9 bases in between. CDR3 length: 14 amino acids. The CDR3 protein is CASRTRGNTGELFF. CDR3 DNA sequence: TGTGCCAGTAGAACCCGGGGGAACACCGGGGAGCTGTTTTTT.

The V call is TRBV5-6, the J call TRBJ2-1; a possible D gene is TRBD1 (5 bases). Trimming removed 1 base at V and 5 bases at J, with 10 bases between. The CDR3 extends over 14 amino acids. Germline V gene sequence: CDR1 SGHDT, CDR2 YYEEEE. The CDR3 is CASSLLTAHNEQFF. The CDR3 coding sequence is TGTGCCAGCAGCTTGTTGACAGCTCACAATGAGCAGTTCTTC.

This clonotype was detected many times. The chain is built from TRBV6-5 and TRBJ2-7, with a weak D call TRBD1 (5 bases). Trimming took off 2 bases at V and 6 bases at J, with 11 bases between the two ends. CDR1 and CDR2 from the germline V gene are MNHEY and SVGAGI. The CDR3 contains 13 residues. The DNA of the CDR3 is TGTGCCAGCAGTTACCTTACAGGTAGCGAGCAGTACTTC. Its translation: CASSYLTGSEQYF.

This clonotype was observed many times. The J gene is TRBJ1-3, the V gene TRBV5-1, with a possible D match to TRBD1 (5 bases). The V end lost 0 bases, the J end lost 3 bases, and 10 bases lay between the germline ends. Germline CDR1 SGHRS, CDR2 YFSETQ. The CDR3 extends over 15 amino acids. Here the CDR3 reads CASSLVGGFGNTIYF. Here the CDR3 DNA reads TGCGCCAGCAGCTTGGTTGGGGGGTTTGGAAACACCATATATTTT.

In regard to this clonotype: A single base separates this from a much larger clone, so it may be a read error. This chain connects TRBV20-1 to TRBJ2-3; D might be TRBD2 (5 bases). Germline V gives CDR1 DFQATT, CDR2 SNEGSKA (reference sequence). The CDR3 covers 11 residues. Trimming stripped 6 bases from V and 1 base from J, with 5 bases between. Here the CDR3 reads CSARGTDTQYF. The CDR3 bases are TGCAGTGCGAGGGGCACAGATACGCAGTATTTT.

This clonotype showed up many times. The chain couples TRBV27 to TRBJ2-6, with D possibly being TRBD2 (6 bases). The CDR3 covers 15 residues. Germline CDR1 reads MNHEY; CDR2 reads SMNVEV (reference sequence). The V and J ends lost 3 bases and 3 bases respectively, with 9 bases between them. The CDR3 region is CASSFGGIGANVLTF. The CDR3 region has the DNA TGTGCCAGCAGTTTTGGGGGGATTGGGGCCAACGTCCTGACTTTC.